This TCR beta chain emerged from a study of PD-1 blockade in classical Hodgkin lymphoma. Study conclusions and caveats: Sources of repertoire differences remain undefined, possibly disease activity or prior therapy.

The table came from immunoSEQ multiplex PCR; TCRdb's copy has only in-frame clones and leaves some out. The data hold 20,000 to 25,000 clones, with about 80% observed a single time. CDR1 is MDHEN, CDR2 SYDVKM, per germline. Trimming removed 7 bases from V and 3 bases from J; junction bases left unmatched: 4. The CDR3 length is 15 residues. Time point noted: cycle 4 day 1 (C4D1), after around six weeks of nivolumab. With no exception, relapse followed autologous stem cell transplantation in all patients, and brentuximab vedotin exposure varied. The sample holds one count of this clone. As yet, its antigen is unknown.

The clonotype originates from a human donor with classical Hodgkin lymphoma. Sequenced material: peripheral blood mononuclear cells (PBMCs), taken before the fourth cycle of nivolumab. This rearrangement joins TRBV28 to TRBJ1-3; 12 bases align to TRBD1. The CDR3 sequence: CASMGQGAGGNTIYF. For the CDR3, the DNA is TGTGCCAGCATGGGACAGGGGGCCGGTGGAAACACCATATATTTT.